The 9 T cell receptor beta chains given below trace back to one sample, sequenced in a study of cytomegalovirus exposure and HLA in healthy donors. PCR involved 60 Vbeta and 13 Jbeta primers. This table comes from immunoSEQ multiplex PCR, and its TCRdb copy is limited to in-frame clones, with some not included. In the table there are more than 150,000 clones, roughly 87% of which are singletons. The sequenced sample was PBMCs. All receptors derive from a girl under three years old in good health and CMV-seronegative.

This clone was seen a single time. This chain uses TRBV9 with TRBJ2-2; D unclear. V was cut by 0 bases and J by 6 bases, with 9 bases left in between. The CDR3 has 14 residues. CDR1 and CDR2 (germline): SGDLS, YYNGEE. The CDR3 DNA reads TGTGCCAGCAGCGTAGATCTAGACCCCGGGGAGCTGTTTTTT. Protein product: CASSVDLDPGELFF. The full variable domain, its missing parts supplied by reference TRBV9 and TRBJ2-2, is DSGVTQTPKHLITATGQRVTLRCSPRSGDLSVYWYQQSLDQGLQFLIQYYNGEERAKGNILERFSAQQFPDLHSELNLSSLELGDSALYFCASSVDLDPGELFFGEGSRLTVL.

This sequence joins TRBV9 and TRBJ2-1; 11 nucleotides line up with TRBD2. Germline V CDR1 and CDR2: SGDLS, YYNGEE. V shed 3 bases and J 7 bases; nucleotides not matched to a gene: 6. The CDR3 loop spans 15 amino acids. This chain's CDR3 is CASSDSGRAGNEQFF. DNA of the CDR3: TGTGCCAGCAGCGATAGCGGGAGGGCCGGGAATGAGCAGTTCTTC.

This chain's CDR3 is CASKRQGRGQETQYF. CDR3 bases: TGTGCCAGCAAACGACAGGGTCGGGGGCAAGAGACCCAGTACTTC. The chain recombines TRBV6-5 with TRBJ2-5; possibly TRBD1 for D (7 bases). CDR1 is MNHEY and CDR2 is SVGAGI in the germline V gene. V was cut by 7 bases and J by 2 bases, with 17 bases left in between. The CDR3 covers 15 residues.

This clone was observed a handful of times. The CDR3 reads CSAREEEQFF. CDR3 in DNA: TGCAGTGCTAGAGAGGAGGAGCAGTTCTTC. V and J are TRBV20-1 and TRBJ2-1; no firm D call. Trimming cost V 0 bases and J 10 bases, with 4 bases left between them. Germline values: CDR1 DFQATT, CDR2 SNEGSKA (reference sequence). This CDR3 spans 10 amino acids.

This clone was observed a few times. The chain recombines TRBV19 with TRBJ2-6; D gene uncertain. In germline, CDR1 is LNHDA, CDR2 SQIVND (reference sequence). Trimming cost V 6 bases and J 0 bases, with 3 bases left between them. The CDR3 is made up of 13 amino acids. CDR3 region: CASSHSGANVLTF. Written as DNA, the CDR3 is TGTGCCAGTAGCCACTCTGGGGCCAACGTCCTGACTTTC.

The V gene is TRBV4-1, the J gene TRBJ2-3; 14 nucleotides align to TRBD2. This CDR3 has 16 residues. V lost 4 bases and J lost 4; bases outside the gene matches: 4. CDR1 is MGHRA, CDR2 YSYEKL, per germline. CDR3 amino acids: CASSLMTSGGADTQYF. The CDR3 DNA reads TGCGCCAGCAGCCTCATGACTAGCGGGGGGGCAGATACGCAGTATTTT.

The V call is TRBV2, the J call TRBJ2-2; 7 bases line up with TRBD2. V shed 7 bases, J shed 6 bases, and the junction held 17 bases outside the gene matches. Germline V gene lookup returns CDR1 SNHLY and CDR2 FYNNEI. The CDR3 is made up of 17 amino acids. The CDR3 region is CASKSRRRGTLPGELFF. CDR3 bases: TGTGCCAGCAAATCCCGGCGGCGGGGGACCCTTCCCGGGGAGCTGTTTTTT.

J is TRBJ2-2 and V is TRBV4-1; D possibly corresponds to TRBD1 (5 bases). Per germline, CDR1 MGHRA and CDR2 YSYEKL. The CDR3 extends over 14 amino acids. Trimming removed 3 bases at V and 6 bases at J, with 11 bases between. CDR3 in amino acids: CASSQIRGPGELFF. CDR3 sequence (DNA): TGCGCCAGCAGCCAGATAAGGGGTCCCGGGGAGCTGTTTTTT.

CDR3 loop: CASRSSRNTGELFF. The DNA of the CDR3 is TGTGCCAGTAGATCTTCTCGGAACACCGGGGAGCTGTTTTTT. The V and J genes are TRBV19 and TRBJ2-2; D gene unclear. The CDR3 contains 14 residues. V lost 6 bases, J lost 1 base, and 9 bases lay in between. Germline-derived CDR1 and CDR2 are LNHDA and SQIVND (reference sequence).